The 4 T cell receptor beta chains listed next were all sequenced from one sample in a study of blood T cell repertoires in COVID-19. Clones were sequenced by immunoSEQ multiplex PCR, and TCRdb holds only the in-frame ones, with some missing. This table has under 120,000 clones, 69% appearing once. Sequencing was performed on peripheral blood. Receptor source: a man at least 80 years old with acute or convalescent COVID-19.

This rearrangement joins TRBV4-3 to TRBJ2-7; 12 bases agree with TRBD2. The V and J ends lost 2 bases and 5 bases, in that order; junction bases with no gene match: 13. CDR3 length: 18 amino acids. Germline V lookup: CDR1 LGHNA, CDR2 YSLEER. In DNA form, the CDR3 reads TGCGCCAGCAGCCAAATCTATGGAACTAGCGGGAGGCGGGACGAGCAGTACTTC. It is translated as CASSQIYGTSGRRDEQYF.

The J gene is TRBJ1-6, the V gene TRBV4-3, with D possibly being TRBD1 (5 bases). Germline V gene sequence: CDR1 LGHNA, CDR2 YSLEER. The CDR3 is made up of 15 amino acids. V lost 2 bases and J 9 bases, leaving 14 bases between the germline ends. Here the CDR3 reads CASSQTGTSASPLHF. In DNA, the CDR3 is TGCGCCAGCAGCCAAACCGGGACTTCGGCTTCACCCCTCCACTTT.

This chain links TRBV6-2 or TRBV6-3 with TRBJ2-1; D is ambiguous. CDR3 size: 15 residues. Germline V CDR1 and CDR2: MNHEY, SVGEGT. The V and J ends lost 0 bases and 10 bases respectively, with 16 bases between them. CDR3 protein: CASSYSAGDSNEQFF. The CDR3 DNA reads TGTGCCAGCAGTTACTCGGCCGGCGATAGCAACGAGCAGTTCTTC.

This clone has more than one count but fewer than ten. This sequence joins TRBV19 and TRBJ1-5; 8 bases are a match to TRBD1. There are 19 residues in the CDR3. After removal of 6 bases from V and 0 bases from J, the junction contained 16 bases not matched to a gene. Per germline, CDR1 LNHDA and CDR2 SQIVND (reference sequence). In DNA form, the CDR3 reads TGTGCCAGTAGCCTGTTCCGGGGACAGGTTACCTATAGCAATCAGCCCCAGCATTTT. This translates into CASSLFRGQVTYSNQPQHF.